This TCR beta chain was recovered during a study of blood T cell repertoires in COVID-19. This clone turned up a few times. CDR3 length: 15 amino acids. Trimming shortened V by 0 bases and J by 4 bases, and 11 bases separated the two germline ends. Germline CDR1 reads SGHKS; CDR2 reads YYEKEE (reference sequence). Original processing methods: Cell counts per sample came from amplifying reference gene primers. TCRdb's table, derived via immunoSEQ multiplex PCR, lists solely in-frame clones and lacks some. V and J calls and clone size are as listed in that table; D and trimming were resolved from the DNA. This table holds approximately 100,000 clones, 88% found once.

This clonotype was obtained from a woman aged 60-75 years with acute or convalescent COVID-19. Sample: peripheral blood. This chain connects TRBV5-5 to TRBJ2-1, with D perhaps matching TRBD2 (6 bases). The CDR3 protein is CASSLGGTLYNEQFF. CDR3 in DNA: TGTGCCAGCAGCTTGGGCGGGACCCTATACAATGAGCAGTTCTTC.